This TCR beta chain was documented in a study of graft-versus-host responses after intestinal transplantation. As for the study in general: Anti-thymocyte globulin was used for induction in all recipients, who then took tacrolimus and steroids for around 3 years.

Study observations and caveats: High graft-versus-host to host-versus-graft T cell clonal ratios marked allografts of patients with graft-donor macrochimerism. Present in recipient marrow, GvH clones included some that appeared first in ileum or blood. The highest levels of circulating GvH clones went along with early declines in HvG clones after transplant.

Clones were read by immunoSEQ multiplex PCR, and TCRdb kept only the in-frame ones, dropping some. This table has around 110,000 clones, 90% appearing once. Comments on this clone: Its specificity is not known.

V was cut by 3 bases and J by 5 bases, with 11 bases left in between. The CDR3 is 13 amino acids. Germline loops: CDR1 MNHNS, CDR2 SASEGT. This chain uses TRBV6-1 with TRBJ2-7; D unclear. The sequence was obtained from a human donor who received an intestinal transplant. Sequenced material: unstimulated CD4+ T cells sorted from spleen or lymph node cells, taken before intestinal transplant. This CDR3 is CASSDGASDEQYF. For the CDR3, the DNA is TGTGCCAGCAGTGATGGAGCAAGCGACGAGCAGTACTTC.